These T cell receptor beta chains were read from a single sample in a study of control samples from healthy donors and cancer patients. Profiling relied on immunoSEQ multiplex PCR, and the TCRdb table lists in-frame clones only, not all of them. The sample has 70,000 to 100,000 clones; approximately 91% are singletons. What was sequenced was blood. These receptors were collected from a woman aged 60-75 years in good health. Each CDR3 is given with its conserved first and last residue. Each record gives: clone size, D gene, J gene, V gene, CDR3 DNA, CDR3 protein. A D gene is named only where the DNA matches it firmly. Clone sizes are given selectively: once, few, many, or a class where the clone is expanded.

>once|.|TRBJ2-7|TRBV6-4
TGTGCCAGCAGTGGTACAGTTTTGGAGCAGTACTTC
CASSGTVLEQYF
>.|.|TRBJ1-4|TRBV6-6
TGTGCCAGCACCTGGGGAGAGGGGGAGATTTATGAAAAACTGTTTTTT
CASTWGEGEIYEKLFF
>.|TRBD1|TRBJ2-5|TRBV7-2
TGTGCCAGCAGCTTTTTTTGGGACAGGGGGACTCAAGAGACCCAGTACTTC
CASSFFWDRGTQETQYF
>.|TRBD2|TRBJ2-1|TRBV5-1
TGCGCCAGCAGCCCAATTAAATCTAGCGGAAGCTCCTACAATGAGCAGTTCTTC
CASSPIKSSGSSYNEQFF
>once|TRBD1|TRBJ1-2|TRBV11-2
TGTGCCAGCAGCCTATCGACAGGGAGGACTAACTATGGCTACACCTTC
CASSLSTGRTNYGYTF
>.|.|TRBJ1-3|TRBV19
TGTGCCAGTAGTCGAACGGCGGGTATTGGCGCCAGGGTCTGGAGCTCTGGAAACACCATATATTTT
CASSRTAGIGARVWSSGNTIYF
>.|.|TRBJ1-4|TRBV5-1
TGCGCCAGCAGCTTGGGGTGGACAACGAGGGAAAAACTGTTTTTT
CASSLGWTTREKLFF
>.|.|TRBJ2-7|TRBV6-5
TGTGCCAGCAGTCTGGGACAAGGCGGCTACGAGCAGTACTTC
CASSLGQGGYEQYF
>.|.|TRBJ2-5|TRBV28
TGTGCCAGCACGGACGGGGTTTTGCGAGAGACCCAGTACTTC
CASTDGVLRETQYF
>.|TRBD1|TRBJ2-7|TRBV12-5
TGTGCTAGTGGTTTGGTCCACAGGGGCGAGCAGTACTTC
CASGLVHRGEQYF
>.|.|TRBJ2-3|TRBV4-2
TGTGCCAGCAGCCAAGGGGGAGGTACGCAGTATTTT
CASSQGGGTQYF
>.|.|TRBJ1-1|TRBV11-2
TGTGCCAGCAGCATCAGCTACACTGAAGCTTTCTTT
CASSISYTEAFF
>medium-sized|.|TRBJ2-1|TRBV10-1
TGCGCCAGCAGTGACCAGATCAATGAGCAGTTCTTC
CASSDQINEQFF
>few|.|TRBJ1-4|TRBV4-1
TGCGCCAGCAGCCAAGATTTCAGGGGCACTGAAAAACTGTTTTTT
CASSQDFRGTEKLFF
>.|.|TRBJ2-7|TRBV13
TGTGCCAGCAGCTTAGGCTTAAAATACGAGCAGTACTTC
CASSLGLKYEQYF
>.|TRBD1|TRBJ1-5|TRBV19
TGTGCCAGTAGTCTCCGACAACCGACAGGGCAAGGACCCCAGCATTTT
CASSLRQPTGQGPQHF
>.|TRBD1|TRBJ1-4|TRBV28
TGTGCCAGCAGTTTATTGGGACAGGCTGAAAAACTGTTTTTT
CASSLLGQAEKLFF
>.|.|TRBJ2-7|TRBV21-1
TGTGCCAGCATCCTAGGGGGCGTACGGTACGAGCAGTACTTC
CASILGGVRYEQYF
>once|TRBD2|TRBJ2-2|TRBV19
TGTGCCAGTACCCATCGAGCTAGCGGGGAGGAGCTGTTTTTT
CASTHRASGEELFF
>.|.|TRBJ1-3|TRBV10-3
TGTGCCATCAAAGATTTACCTGGAAACACCATATATTTT
CAIKDLPGNTIYF
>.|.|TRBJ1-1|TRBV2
TGTGCCAGCAGGGTGACTGGGATGAACACTGAAGCTTTCTTT
CASRVTGMNTEAFF
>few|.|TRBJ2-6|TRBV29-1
TGCAGCGTTGATACCTCTGGGGCCAACGTCCTGACTTTC
CSVDTSGANVLTF
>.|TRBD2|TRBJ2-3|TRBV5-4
TGTGCCAGCAGCCAGAAGCGGGGGGGCTTAGATACGCAGTATTTT
CASSQKRGGLDTQYF
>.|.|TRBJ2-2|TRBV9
TGTGCCAGCAGCGTAGGGGGGGACACCGGGGAGCTGTTTTTT
CASSVGGDTGELFF
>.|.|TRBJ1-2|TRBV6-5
TGTGCCAGCGCACGGGGGGAGTATGGCTACACCTTC
CASARGEYGYTF
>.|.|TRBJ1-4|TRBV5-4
TGTGCCAGCAGCCCCGCCGGGACGGCGAATGAAAAACTGTTTTTT
CASSPAGTANEKLFF
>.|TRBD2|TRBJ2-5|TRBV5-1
TGCGCCAGCAGCTTGGGAAGCGGGAGAGGCCAAGAGACCCAGTACTTC
CASSLGSGRGQETQYF
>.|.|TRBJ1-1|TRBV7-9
TGTGCCAGCAGCTCGAGGAGTAACACTGAAGCTTTCTTT
CASSSRSNTEAFF
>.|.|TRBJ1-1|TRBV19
TGTGCCAGTAGCCCGGGACCTTGGAACACTGAAGCTTTCTTT
CASSPGPWNTEAFF
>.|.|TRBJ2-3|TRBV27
TGTGCCAGCAGTTTGAAAGGAAGTCGAACAGATACGCAGTATTTT
CASSLKGSRTDTQYF
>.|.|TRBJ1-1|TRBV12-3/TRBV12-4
TGTGCCAGCAGTTTACGGGACACTGAAGCTTTCTTT
CASSLRDTEAFF
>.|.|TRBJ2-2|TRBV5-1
TGCGCCAGCAGCTTGGACACCGGGGAGCTGTTTTTT
CASSLDTGELFF
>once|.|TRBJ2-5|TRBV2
TGTGCCAGCAGTGTGGGCACCGGGGGAGTTCACCGGACCCAGTACTTC
CASSVGTGGVHRTQYF
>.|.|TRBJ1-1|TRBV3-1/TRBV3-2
TGTGCCAGCAGCCCGCGAGGGGCTGAAGCTTTCTTT
CASSPRGAEAFF
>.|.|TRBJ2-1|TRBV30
TGTGCCTGGGGAGCCGGGAGCTCCTACAATGAGCAGTTCTTC
CAWGAGSSYNEQFF
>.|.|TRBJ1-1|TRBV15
TGTGCCACCAGCGCTTACACAGGGAACACTGAAGCTTTCTTT
CATSAYTGNTEAFF
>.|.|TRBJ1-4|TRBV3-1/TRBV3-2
TGTGCCAGCAGCCAATGGCAGGGTGAAAAACTGTTTTTT
CASSQWQGEKLFF
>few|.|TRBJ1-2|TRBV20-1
TGCAGTGCTAGTCAGGGCAGAAACTATGGCTACACCTTC
CSASQGRNYGYTF
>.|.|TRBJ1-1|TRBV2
TGTGCCAGCAGTGAGGAGGGAGGGAACACTGAAGCTTTCTTT
CASSEEGGNTEAFF
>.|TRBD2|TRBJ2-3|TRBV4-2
TGTGCCAGCAGCCAAGATCTGGCGGGGGGGCCTGATACGCAGTATTTT
CASSQDLAGGPDTQYF
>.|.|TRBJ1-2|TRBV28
TGTGCCAGCAGTTCGACGGGGGCGATCTATGGCTACACCTTC
CASSSTGAIYGYTF
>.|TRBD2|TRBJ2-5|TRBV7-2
TGTGCCAGCAGCTTATACTCCGGACTAGCGGGAGTGGGGGAGACCCAGTACTTC
CASSLYSGLAGVGETQYF
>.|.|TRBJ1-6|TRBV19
TGTGCCACTACCAGCCGGGACTACGTAGGTTCACCCCTCCACTTT
CATTSRDYVGSPLHF
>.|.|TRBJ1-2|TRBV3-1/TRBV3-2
TGTGCCAGCAGAGAAGAGGGAGCTAACTATGGCTACACCTTC
CASREEGANYGYTF
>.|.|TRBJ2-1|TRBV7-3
TGTGCCAGCAGCTTAGGCGGGGGCCGTGCGGGGAATGAGCAGTTCTTC
CASSLGGGRAGNEQFF
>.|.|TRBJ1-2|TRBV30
TGTGCCTGGATACCTCGCTATGGCTACACCTTC
CAWIPRYGYTF
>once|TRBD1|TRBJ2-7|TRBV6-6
TGTGCCAGCAGTTACTCGATTGGGACAGGGAGCTACGAGCAGTACTTC
CASSYSIGTGSYEQYF
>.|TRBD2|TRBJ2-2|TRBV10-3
TGTGCCATCAGAGAAGGGACTAGCGGGAACACCGGGGAGCTGTTTTTT
CAIREGTSGNTGELFF
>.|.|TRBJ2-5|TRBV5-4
TGTGCCAGCAGCTTGGGGGGCGGCCAACAAGAGACCCAGTACTTC
CASSLGGGQQETQYF
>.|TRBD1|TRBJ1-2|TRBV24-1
TGTGCCACCAGTGATACTGAGGAGGACAGGGGGGTCGACTATGGCTACACCTTC
CATSDTEEDRGVDYGYTF
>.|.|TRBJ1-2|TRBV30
TGTGCCTGGATACCAGGGGTGGGATATGGCTACACCTTC
CAWIPGVGYGYTF